Listed below are T cell receptor beta chains from one sample, sequenced in a study of blood T cells in healthy people across ages. From the 5' RACE reads, TCRdb called clonotypes with MiXCR, one entry per CDR3 protein. The repertoire has about 720,000 distinct CDR3 sequences, approximately 22% of them found once; the top ten carry roughly a fifth. Material for sequencing was blood. These receptors were collected from a man in his 70s in good health. Each CDR3 is given with its conserved first and last residue. The D gene is left open where the match is weak. Size is omitted from some rows. Given values are once, few, many or a class for expanded clones.

clone_size	v_call	j_call	d_call	cdr3_nt	cdr3_aa
-	TRBV10-3	TRBJ2-3	TRBD2	TGTGCCATCAGTGAGTCGACTAGCGGGGTTCGCACAGATACGCAGTATTTT	CAISESTSGVRTDTQYF
few	TRBV6-1	TRBJ2-1	-	TGTGCCAGCATGGTGCAGGCTGAGCAGTTCTTC	CASMVQAEQFF
-	TRBV11-1	TRBJ2-7	-	TGTGCCAGCAGCTACCTGGGCTCAGCCTACGAGCAGTACTTC	CASSYLGSAYEQYF
few	TRBV7-2	TRBJ1-3	-	TGTGCCAGCAGCTTAGTAGGGGGAGACGCTGGAAACACCGTATATTTT	CASSLVGGDAGNTVYF
-	TRBV7-7	TRBJ2-2	-	TGTGCCAGCAGCCCGGGACTTTCCTCCGGGGAGCTGTTTTTT	CASSPGLSSGELFF
-	TRBV5-1	TRBJ2-5	-	TGCGCCAGCAGCTTAGGAGACACCGGAGGGGAGACCCAGTACTTC	CASSLGDTGGETQYF
many	TRBV5-1	TRBJ2-2	TRBD2	TGCGCCAGTACTAGCGTAGCCGGGGAGCTGTTTTTT	CASTSVAGELFF
few	TRBV29-1	TRBJ2-5	-	TGCAGCGGAAGCCGGGGAGTAGGGGAGACCCAGTACTTC	CSGSRGVGETQYF
once	TRBV10-3	TRBJ2-1	TRBD2	TGTGCCATCAGTGAGTCTGGGGGGACTAGAAATGAGCAGTTCTTC	CAISESGGTRNEQFF
few	TRBV4-3	TRBJ2-4	-	TGCGCCAGCAGCCCCCGACGGTTAGCCAAAAACATTCAGTACTTC	CASSPRRLAKNIQYF
-	TRBV12-3/TRBV12-4	TRBJ2-3	-	TGTGCCAGCAGTTTAAGAGGCCTAAACGCAGATACGCAGTATTTT	CASSLRGLNADTQYF
few	TRBV3-1	TRBJ2-3	-	TGTGCCAGCAGCCAAGAAACAGATACTAGCACAGATACGCAGTATTTT	CASSQETDTSTDTQYF
few	TRBV5-5	TRBJ1-4	-	TGTGCCAGCAGCCTGTGGCAGAATAATGAAAAACTGTTTTTT	CASSLWQNNEKLFF
once	TRBV29-1	TRBJ1-1	-	TGCAGCGTTGTGACCCAGGGATTGGACACTGAAGCTTTCTTT	CSVVTQGLDTEAFF
few	TRBV7-6	TRBJ2-3	-	TGTGCCAGCAGCCCCCTCCGGGGAGATCAGTATTTT	CASSPLRGDQYF
-	TRBV5-1	TRBJ2-5	-	TGCGCCAGCAGCCAGCCCCTAGAGACCCAGTACTTC	CASSQPLETQYF
-	TRBV14	TRBJ1-1	-	TGTGCCAGCAGGTCAATAGGGAACACTGAAGCTTTCTTT	CASRSIGNTEAFF
-	TRBV20-1	TRBJ2-1	-	TGCAGTGCTAGAGGTGGGGTAGCCTACAATGAGCAGTTCTTC	CSARGGVAYNEQFF
-	TRBV5-1	TRBJ1-2	-	TGCGCCAGCAGCTTGGGGCAGACCACTAACTATGGCTACACCTTC	CASSLGQTTNYGYTF
once	TRBV4-1	TRBJ1-4	TRBD1	TGCGCCAGCAGCCCAGCTCACAGGGGGCCAGCGGGGTTTTTGATGCTAAGAGAAAAACTGTTTTTT	CASSPAHRGPAGFLMLREKLFF
few	TRBV7-2	TRBJ2-3	-	TGTGCCAGCAGCTTAACGGGACTTTACACAGATACGCAGTATTTT	CASSLTGLYTDTQYF
-	TRBV6-1	TRBJ2-1	TRBD1	TGTGCCAGCAGGACCTTACATGGGACAGAAGCCCCGGGGGAGCAGTTCTTC	CASRTLHGTEAPGEQFF
few	TRBV3-1	TRBJ2-1	-	TGTGCCAGCAACAAGGGGCAGAGCTCCTACAATGAGCAGTTCTTC	CASNKGQSSYNEQFF
few	TRBV12-5	TRBJ1-1	TRBD1	TGTGCTAGTGGTTTCGGGACAGGGGCGGTAGAAGCTTTCTTT	CASGFGTGAVEAFF
-	TRBV7-8	TRBJ2-7	-	TGTGCCAGCAGCCAGACGGGCGGGGGCACTCGATTCTACGAGCAGTACTTC	CASSQTGGGTRFYEQYF
-	TRBV7-9	TRBJ2-7	-	TGTGCCAGCAGCCCCGTTCCTTACGAGCAGTACTTC	CASSPVPYEQYF
-	TRBV12-3/TRBV12-4	TRBJ2-1	TRBD2	TGTGCCAGCAGTTTCCGGCGACTTACCGGGACTAGCGGGAACAATGAGCAGTTCTTC	CASSFRRLTGTSGNNEQFF
-	TRBV20-1	TRBJ1-1	TRBD1	TGCAAACAGGGGGCTGAAGCTTTCTTT	CKQGAEAFF
few	TRBV20-1	TRBJ2-4	TRBD1	TGCAGACTACCAGGGGGCAGGAAAAACATTCAGTACTTC	CRLPGGRKNIQYF
few	TRBV18	TRBJ2-1	-	TGTGCCAGCTCACTATGGACAGTCTCGAGCTCCTACAATGAGCAGTTCTTC	CASSLWTVSSSYNEQFF
-	TRBV12-3/TRBV12-4	TRBJ1-3	-	TGTGCCAGCAGCTCTCAACAGACTGGAAACACCATATATTTT	CASSSQQTGNTIYF
few	TRBV5-1	TRBJ1-2	-	TGCGCCAGCAGCTTGTTTGTTGGTGTGCCGGGGAACAGCATGTCGTACGGCTACACCTTC	CASSLFVGVPGNSMSYGYTF
few	TRBV14	TRBJ2-7	-	TGTGCCAACAGCCAGACGACAGCCGTAGGTGGGCAGTACTTC	CANSQTTAVGGQYF
few	TRBV15	TRBJ2-3	TRBD2	TGTGCCACCAGCAGCGCCCTAGCGGGAGGTACTGATACGCAGTATTTT	CATSSALAGGTDTQYF
few	TRBV6-1	TRBJ1-6	TRBD1	TGTGCCAGCGGACTCACAGGGGGAAAGCATAATTCACCCCTCCACTTT	CASGLTGGKHNSPLHF
-	TRBV27	TRBJ2-3	-	TGTGCCAGCTTCCCAGAAGGCCGGCAGAGCACAGATACGCAGTATTTT	CASFPEGRQSTDTQYF
-	TRBV20-1	TRBJ2-2	-	TGCAGTGCTAGAGACGGCCACCGCACCGGGGAGCTGTTTTTT	CSARDGHRTGELFF
-	TRBV20-1	TRBJ1-4	-	TGCAGTGCTAGTAGGCAGGGAGGCGAAAAACTGTTTTTT	CSASRQGGEKLFF
once	TRBV19	TRBJ2-5	TRBD1	TGTGCCAGTAGATCACAGGGGAGTCGGGAGACCCAGTACTTC	CASRSQGSRETQYF
-	TRBV12-3/TRBV12-4	TRBJ2-7	TRBD1	TGTGCCAGCAGTTTAGTAAACAGGGGAGTCCACGAGCAGTACTTC	CASSLVNRGVHEQYF
few	TRBV2	TRBJ2-5	TRBD1	TGTGCCAGCAGCAACGGACAGGGCCGGGAGACCCAGTACTTC	CASSNGQGRETQYF
-	TRBV7-8	TRBJ2-1	-	TGTGCCAGCAGCCCGACCCTAGGGAGCTCCTACAATGAGCAGTTCTTC	CASSPTLGSSYNEQFF
few	TRBV4-1	TRBJ1-3	-	TGCGCCAGCAGCCAAGAATCGGGTCGGCAGGGGCGAAGTGGAAACACCATATATTTT	CASSQESGRQGRSGNTIYF
few	TRBV20-1	TRBJ2-3	-	TGCAGTGCTAGAGATATGGAGGTTACGCAGTATTTT	CSARDMEVTQYF
few	TRBV29-1	TRBJ1-5	-	TGCAGCGTTGTAGGCAAGGCCCAGCATTTT	CSVVGKAQHF
-	TRBV10-3	TRBJ2-1	TRBD2	TGTGCCATCAGCCCGGGGACTAGCGGGAGGTTCGACAATGAGCAGTTCTTC	CAISPGTSGRFDNEQFF
-	TRBV6-5	TRBJ1-1	TRBD1	TGTGTGACAGGGGAGAACACTGAAGCTTTCTTT	CVTGENTEAFF
-	TRBV12-3/TRBV12-4	TRBJ1-1	-	TGTGCCAGCAGTTTAGGGCAGGGACACCCTGAAGCTTTCTTT	CASSLGQGHPEAFF
few	TRBV12-3/TRBV12-4	TRBJ2-5	-	TGTGCCAGCAGTTCCTTTCTAGAGACCCAGTACTTC	CASSSFLETQYF
many	TRBV12-3/TRBV12-4	TRBJ2-4	-	TGTGCCAGCGGGGCACTTGCCAAAAACATTCAGTACTTC	CASGALAKNIQYF
-	TRBV6-2/TRBV6-3	TRBJ2-1	-	TGTGTCAGCACCGAGGGTAACCACAATGAGCAGTTCTTC	CVSTEGNHNEQFF
few	TRBV7-9	TRBJ2-7	-	TGTGCCAGCAGCTTAGTTCGTCACCGAGCCTACGAGCAGTACTTC	CASSLVRHRAYEQYF